The clone carrying this T cell receptor beta chain turned up a few times. One end of the junction varies from germline; a read error may be responsible. Co-extracting RNA and DNA was done with about 20-33 mg of unsorted bulk tissue as input. This sample was included in a study of tumor-infiltrating lymphocytes in primary liver carcinoma. Study overall: Sequencing of the samples generated roughly 3.5 to 8 million productive TCRbeta reads, with similar yields across tissue types.

This CDR3 region has 18 residues. Germline V lookup: CDR1 SGHNT, CDR2 YENEEA. cDNA specific to TCR beta was made from approximately 500 ng of total RNA, with a constant-region primer employed for priming. Nested multiplex PCR, run for three rounds with slightly modified ARM-PCR, yielded TCR beta libraries. Both of the initial two PCR rounds ran for about 9 cycles and employed TRBV1-TRBV30 forward primers alongside a C-beta reverse primer. TCRdb reprocessed the multiplex PCR reads via MiXCR and lists one record per CDR3 protein. The sample holds roughly 80,000 distinct CDR3 sequences, 60% to 80% seen once.

The sample taken for sequencing was liver tumor tissue from sampling region 4. This sample's subset: tumor region T4, right-lateral pole. This clonotype was sampled from a woman aged 55 to 70 with primary liver carcinoma and hepatitis B virus infection. The chain has TRBV11-3 and TRBJ1-1; 7 bases are a match to TRBD1. CDR3 coding DNA: TGTGCTAGCAGCTTAGGTTCGGGTAGGGGGACAGTGAACACTGAAGCTTTCTTT. Its translation: CASSLGSGRGTVNTEAFF.